Reported below is one TCR beta chain. This clonotype has more than one count but fewer than ten. No antigen is known for it. No much larger clone exists at a distance of one base, and base qualities are not known. This entry is derived from a study of T-cell memory formation after mild COVID-19 (dated by TCRdb to about 2021). Regarding the research as a whole: Most TCR sequence clusters were specific to one of the two donors. T-cell clones expanding and contracting after mild COVID-19 in two donors were tracked by longitudinal TCRalpha and TCRbeta repertoire sequencing. Two young, previously healthy adult volunteers made up the cohort, one male and one female. The paper as a whole reports these results and caveats: Balanced CD4/CD8 phenotypes were observed for clones contracting from day 15 to 85, whereas a bias towards CD4+ was observed for a second wave of clones expanding from day 15 to 37. Contracting CD4+ clones were found mainly in CM and EM memory subsets, while CD8+ clones were enriched in EMRA. Only a couple of mild cases were covered by the study, and larger cohorts that include severe cases with pre-infection samples were considered necessary. The second-wave clones that peaked on day 37 were not confirmed to be SARS-CoV-2 specific. Some responding clones were found in pre-infection memory, which suggests that pre-existing cross-reactive memory T cells took part in the SARS-CoV-2 response.

Data came from an Illumina NovaSeq 6000. TCRalpha and TCRbeta cDNA libraries were constructed by 5'RACE with constant-segment primers, with sample barcodes and unique molecular identifiers being introduced. RNA was extracted from every sample with Trizol reagent. Libraries were amplified in two PCR steps, with a second sample barcode and Illumina TruSeq adapters added in the second step. Sequencing of the libraries was done on an Illumina NovaSeq, producing 2 x 150 bp paired-end reads. On the authors' methods: With migec v1.2.7, reads were demultiplexed and then collapsed into UMI-guided consensus sequences. Using mixcr v2.1.11, the UMI consensuses were aligned to TRA and TRB V and J templates and assembled into clonotypes. A clonotype was counted as expanded or contracted only if both edgeR and NoisET called the change significant, with noise models trained on biological replicates. For edgeR calls, the cutoffs were a false discovery rate-adjusted p below 0.01 and a log2 fold-change threshold of 1. As an exploratory analysis of dynamics, max-normalized trajectories of the 1000 most abundant clonotypes were examined by PCA with hierarchical clustering. Separately sequenced CD4+ and CD8+ repertoires were used to assign a CD4 or CD8 phenotype to each responding clone. TCRdb redid the processing of the public reads, applying fastp at Q25 and MiXCR, and retained in-frame beta chains. Each record represents a unique CDR3 protein, reported with the most common genes and DNA among its rows. The V and J calls here are based on TCRdb, not the publication. The sample records some 490,000 distinct CDR3 sequences, roughly 20% of which are singletons. Together, the top ten hold around an eighth of the sample.

Ficoll-Paque density gradient centrifugation was used to isolate PBMCs. Material for sequencing was PBMCs or a T cell subset sorted from them (not recorded which). The sequence was obtained from an adult woman who had mild COVID-19 (a few samples of this study predate the infection). The sample titles of this study are shuffled in the database, so cell type and time point are left out; the donor was told from shared clones.

The CDR3 loop reads CASSSGPLANYGYTF. In nucleotide form, the sequence is TGTGCCAGCAGCTCTGGGCCCTTAGCTAACTATGGCTACACCTTC. Here the chain combines TRBV7-9 and TRBJ1-2; no D gene is confidently identified. For CDR1 and CDR2, the germline V gene (reference sequence) lists SEHNR and FQNEAQ. The trim is 4 bases for V and 0 bases for J, with a gap of 12 bases between the germline ends. Spanning cysteine to phenylalanine, the CDR3 consists of 15 amino acids. The CDR3 DNA has 45 bases and is translated from base 1.